This T cell receptor (beta chain) was sequenced during a study of cytomegalovirus exposure and HLA in healthy donors. Study-wide results and limits: There was a cluster of highly shared sequence variants that was likely a sequencing artifact. The authors listed 150 to 200 TCR beta chains as cytomegalovirus-associated.

Trimming removed 10 bases from V and 0 bases from J, with 14 bases in between. The V gene's germline CDR1 is LNHDA and CDR2 SQIVND (reference sequence). This CDR3 is 14 amino acids long. PCR involved 60 Vbeta and 13 Jbeta primers. TCRdb's copy holds only in-frame clones and misses some; the assay was immunoSEQ multiplex PCR. The sample gives some 100,000 clones, about 68% of which show up once; about 9.9% is in the top ten. This clone has just a few counts. Its antigen is not known. The receptor was isolated from a woman between 45 and 65 years old in good health and CMV-seropositive. The sample taken for sequencing was PBMCs. This chain joins TRBV19 and TRBJ2-3; D may be TRBD2 (5 bases). DNA of the CDR3: TGTGCCACAAACCGGGAATTCAGCACAGATACGCAGTATTTT. Protein sequence: CATNREFSTDTQYF.